One sample yielded the 14 T cell receptor beta chains listed below, sequenced in a study of blood T cell repertoires in COVID-19. The table came from immunoSEQ multiplex PCR; TCRdb's copy has only in-frame clones and leaves some out. The repertoire holds some 42,000 clones, with 80% to 90% as singletons. Sequenced: peripheral blood. These receptors were obtained from a man aged 25 to 40 with active or convalescent COVID-19.

The chain combines TRBV3-1 (or the pseudogene TRBV3-2) with TRBJ2-4; TRBD2 is a possible D gene (5 bases). The CDR3 length is 18 residues. V shed 6 bases and J shed 0 bases, with 21 bases lying between them. The germline CDR1 and CDR2 sequences are LGHDT and YNNKEL (reference sequence). In DNA form, the CDR3 reads TGTGCCAGCAGGGAGACACTCCTTAGCGCTCTAGCCAAAAACATTCAGTACTTC. It codes for CASRETLLSALAKNIQYF.

V is TRBV19 and J is TRBJ2-2; D gene ambiguous. The CDR3 has 14 amino acids. V was clipped by 7 bases and J by 0 bases, with 9 bases between them. Germline-derived CDR1 and CDR2 are LNHDA and SQIVND (reference sequence). The CDR3, as DNA: TGTGCCAGTATGCGGAGCACGAACACCGGGGAGCTGTTTTTT. This codes for CASMRSTNTGELFF.

The chain recombines TRBV7-9 with TRBJ1-2, with TRBD1 matching 9 bases. After removal of 4 bases from V and 6 bases from J, the junction contained 9 bases not matched to a gene. From germline, CDR1 is SEHNR and CDR2 FQNEAQ (reference sequence). This CDR3 is 15 amino acids long. The CDR3 DNA sequence: TGTGCCAGCAGCTCACAGGGGGCCCCTAGGAATGGCTACACCTTC. Its translation: CASSSQGAPRNGYTF. Full variable domain (remainder filled in from reference TRBV7-9 and TRBJ1-2): DTGVSQNPRHKITKRGQNVTFRCDPISEHNRLYWYRQTLGQGPEFLTYFQNEAQLEKSRLLSDRFSAERPKGSFSTLEIQRTEQGDSAMYLCASSSQGAPRNGYTFGSGTRLTVV.

The chain couples TRBV3-1 (or the pseudogene TRBV3-2) to TRBJ2-5, with TRBD2 as a possible D gene (5 bases). In germline, CDR1 is LGHDT, CDR2 YNNKEL (reference sequence). V was shortened by 0 bases and J by 3 bases, with 8 bases between the two germline ends. This CDR3 has 14 amino acids. The CDR3 sequence is CASSQELVKETQYF. The CDR3 nucleotides read TGTGCCAGCAGCCAAGAACTAGTTAAAGAGACCCAGTACTTC.

This chain links TRBV4-1 with TRBJ2-7; D is possibly TRBD2 (5 bases). The ends were cut back, 0 bases at V and 1 base at J, with 10 bases in the middle. CDR1 and CDR2 from the germline V gene are MGHRA and YSYEKL. The CDR3 is 15 residues long. The CDR3 sequence: CASSQDYPGSYEQYF. DNA for the CDR3: TGCGCCAGCAGCCAAGATTACCCGGGGTCCTACGAGCAGTACTTC.

The V and J genes are TRBV27 and TRBJ2-7, with D perhaps TRBD1 (6 bases). This CDR3 spans 15 amino acids. V was shortened by 6 bases and J by 1 base, with 16 bases between the two germline ends. Germline V lookup: CDR1 MNHEY, CDR2 SMNVEV (reference sequence). The CDR3 DNA is TGTGCCAGCAGATTCACAGGGACGGGGTCCTACGAGCAGTACGTC. Amino acid sequence: CASRFTGTGSYEQYV.

There are a few counts of this clone. The V and J genes are TRBV19 and TRBJ1-4; tentatively, D is TRBD1 (5 bases). The CDR3 runs 13 residues. The V end lost 5 bases, the J end lost 5 bases, and 9 bases lay between the germline ends. Germline V gene lookup returns CDR1 LNHDA and CDR2 SQIVND (reference sequence). The CDR3 protein is CASSRQTNEKLFF. The CDR3 region has the DNA TGTGCCAGTAGTCGACAGACGAATGAAAAACTGTTTTTT. Drawing the rest from reference TRBV19 and TRBJ1-4, the complete variable domain is DGGITQSPKYLFRKEGQNVTLSCEQNLNHDAMYWYRQDPGQGLRLIYYSQIVNDFQKGDIAEGYSVSREKKESFPLTVTSAQKNPTAFYLCASSRQTNEKLFFGSGTQLSVL.

The genes are TRBV19 and TRBJ1-1, with 8 positions matching TRBD1. J lost 5 bases, V lost 4 bases, and 12 bases had no gene match. This CDR3 contains 16 residues. Germline CDR1 is LNHDA and CDR2 is SQIVND (reference sequence). CDR3 in amino acids: CASSTGQGWRGTEAFF. Written as DNA, the CDR3 is TGTGCCAGTAGTACAGGACAGGGATGGAGAGGAACTGAAGCTTTCTTT. The full variable domain, with the rest looked up from reference TRBV19 and TRBJ1-1, is DGGITQSPKYLFRKEGQNVTLSCEQNLNHDAMYWYRQDPGQGLRLIYYSQIVNDFQKGDIAEGYSVSREKKESFPLTVTSAQKNPTAFYLCASSTGQGWRGTEAFFGQGTRLTVV.

The gene calls are TRBV15 and TRBJ1-4; D might be TRBD1 (5 bases). The CDR3 extends over 15 amino acids. Germline values: CDR1 LNHNV, CDR2 YYDKDF (reference sequence). With 0 bases removed from V and 4 bases from J, the gap between germline ends came to 9 bases. CDR3 sequence: CATSRDLQDNEKLFF. Written as DNA, the CDR3 is TGTGCCACCAGCAGAGATCTACAGGATAATGAAAAACTGTTTTTT.

V and J are TRBV2 and TRBJ1-1; 7 nucleotides align to TRBD1. The V segment lost 6 bases and the J segment 1 base; nucleotides outside the gene matches: 5. The germline gives CDR1 SNHLY, CDR2 FYNNEI. The CDR3 contains 14 residues. The CDR3 DNA sequence: TGTGCCAGCAGGACCGGGACAGCGAACACTGAAGCTTTCTTT. Its translation: CASRTGTANTEAFF. The full variable domain, its missing parts supplied by reference TRBV2 and TRBJ1-1, is EPEVTQTPSHQVTQMGQEVILRCVPISNHLYFYWYRQILGQKVEFLVSFYNNEISEKSEIFDDQFSVERPDGSNFTLKIRSTKLEDSAMYFCASRTGTANTEAFFGQGTRLTVV.

The chain carries TRBV7-2 and TRBJ1-1, with D hard to call. This CDR3 comprises 13 residues. V lost 3 bases and J lost 0, with 5 bases in between. Germline values: CDR1 SGHTA, CDR2 FQGNSA. The CDR3 DNA reads as TGTGCCAGCAGCTTTAGCCTGAACACTGAAGCTTTCTTT. This codes for CASSFSLNTEAFF.

V and J are TRBV7-2 and TRBJ2-1; weak D call: TRBD1 (5 bases). Deletions cut 5 bases from V and 4 bases from J, with 15 bases between. The CDR3 runs to 15 residues. Looked up from germline, CDR1 is SGHTA and CDR2 is FQGNSA. The CDR3: CASSPTALTYNEQFF. The CDR3 nucleotides are TGTGCCAGCAGCCCGACAGCTCTTACATACAATGAGCAGTTCTTC.

The CDR3: CASSLISLGRTPYSYNEQFF. The DNA of the CDR3 is TGTGCCAGCAGCTTAATCTCTTTGGGTAGGACTCCCTATTCCTACAATGAGCAGTTCTTC. The chain carries TRBV7-3 and TRBJ2-1, with a weak D call TRBD2 (5 bases). Between the trimmed V and J ends, which lost 1 base and 1 base, there was a span of 23 bases. Germline V gene sequence: CDR1 SGHTA, CDR2 FQGTGA. The CDR3 is made up of 20 amino acids.

V usage is TRBV29-1 and J usage is TRBJ1-2; tentatively, D is TRBD1 (6 bases). V was cut by 0 bases and J by 2 bases, with 13 bases left in between. The CDR3 extends over 15 amino acids. CDR1 SQVTM and CDR2 ANQGSEA come from the germline V gene. CDR3 DNA sequence: TGCAGCGTTGAAGATCTAGGTCAGGGGAACTATGGCTACACCTTC. This sequence encodes CSVEDLGQGNYGYTF.